These 27 T cell receptor beta chains originate from one sample sequenced in a study of T cell responses to AZD1222 COVID-19 vaccine. The data were produced by immunoSEQ multiplex PCR, yet TCRdb's version contains in-frame clones alone and is incomplete. Altogether approximately 190,000 clones are present, approximately 91% being singletons, with the ten largest covering roughly 0.98%. The sequencing used peripheral blood, collected on day 0 of AZD1222 vaccination. The receptors were sampled from an adult in good health.

The chain joins TRBV15 to TRBJ1-4; D not resolved. This CDR3 comprises 15 residues. Deletions cut 1 base from V and 6 bases from J, with 12 bases between. The germline CDR1 and CDR2 sequences are LNHNV and YYDKDF (reference sequence). CDR3 amino acids: CATSRVKQPDEKLFF. The CDR3, as DNA: TGTGCCACCAGCAGAGTAAAACAGCCGGATGAAAAACTGTTTTTT.

V gene TRBV12-2 combines with J gene TRBJ2-7; the table's D call TRBD2 went unverified against the DNA. TRBV12-2 is given as a pseudogene. The CDR3 runs to 16 residues. The CDR3 DNA sequence: TGTGCAAGTCGCTTAGAGACTAGCGGGAGCACCTACGAGCAGTACTTC. It translates to CASRLETSGSTYEQYF.

The chain combines TRBV6-2 or TRBV6-3 with TRBJ2-1, with 8 bases that match TRBD2. V lost 5 bases, J lost 4 bases, and 7 bases stayed unmatched. Looked up from germline, CDR1 is MNHEY and CDR2 is SVGEGT. This CDR3 is 15 amino acids long. The CDR3 loop is CASSPRGGGYNEQFF. CDR3 in DNA: TGTGCCAGCAGTCCCCGGGGGGGAGGTTACAATGAGCAGTTCTTC.

In this sample, this clone turned up once. This chain joins TRBV5-1 and TRBJ1-1; no firm D call. The CDR3 sequence is 15 residues long. CDR1 and CDR2 (germline): SGHRS, YFSETQ. The V end lost 3 bases, the J end lost 0 bases, and 12 bases lay between the germline ends. This chain's CDR3 is CASSYREGLNTEAFF. The CDR3 DNA sequence: TGCGCCAGCAGCTACCGAGAGGGCTTGAACACTGAAGCTTTCTTT.

J is TRBJ1-4 and V is TRBV15, with D perhaps matching TRBD1 (6 bases). Germline-derived CDR1 and CDR2 are LNHNV and YYDKDF (reference sequence). The CDR3 extends over 14 amino acids. V was cut by 9 bases and J by 7 bases, with 18 bases left in between. Here the CDR3 reads CATKGGGSREKLFF. As DNA, the CDR3 is TGTGCCACTAAAGGAGGGGGGTCTCGTGAAAAACTGTTTTTT.

The chain uses TRBV6-5 and TRBJ1-5, with a tentative D call TRBD1 (6 bases). CDR3 length: 13 residues. The V end was cut by 6 bases, the J end by 7 bases, with 13 bases between. In germline, CDR1 is MNHEY, CDR2 SVGAGI. In nucleotides, the CDR3 is TGTGCCAGCAGACAGAACAGGGAGCAGCCCCAGCATTTT. This sequence encodes CASRQNREQPQHF.

This rearrangement joins TRBV10-3 to TRBJ2-7, with D unresolved. The CDR3 contains 14 residues. The ends were cut back, 4 bases at V and 0 bases at J, with 10 bases in the middle. CDR1 is ENHRY and CDR2 is SYGVKD in the germline V gene. CDR3 DNA sequence: TGTGCCATCAGTGGATCGAGTCGCTCCTACGAGCAGTACTTC. Amino acids: CAISGSSRSYEQYF.

The chain recombines TRBV18 with TRBJ1-6, with D maybe TRBD1 (6 bases). The CDR3 runs to 14 residues. The germline V gene has CDR1 KGHSH and CDR2 LQKENI. V lost 1 base and J 5 bases, leaving 6 bases between the germline ends. This CDR3 is CASSPRTDNSPLHF. DNA for the CDR3: TGTGCCAGCTCACCACGGACAGATAATTCACCCCTCCACTTT.

This chain links TRBV19 with TRBJ1-3; 8 nucleotides match TRBD1. The CDR3 extends over 16 amino acids. Germline V gene sequence: CDR1 LNHDA, CDR2 SQIVND (reference sequence). J was trimmed by 0 bases and V by 6 bases; bases with no gene match: 7. The CDR3 reads CASSRGPQNSGNTIYF. The CDR3 DNA reads TGTGCCAGTAGCAGGGGGCCACAGAACTCTGGAAACACCATATATTTT.

This rearrangement joins TRBV1 to TRBJ2-7; the table's TRBD1 call for D was not verified on the DNA. TRBV1 is flagged as a pseudogene. The CDR3 has 13 amino acids. The CDR3 DNA sequence: TGCACCAGCACCCAGGGGCCGGCCCACGAGCAGTACTTC. This gives the protein CTSTQGPAHEQYF.

J is TRBJ1-3 and V is TRBV24-1; no definite D call. Trimming shortened V by 9 bases and J by 3 bases, and 17 bases separated the two germline ends. Germline V gives CDR1 KGHDR, CDR2 SFDVKD. The CDR3 is 15 amino acids. As DNA, the CDR3 is TGTGCCACCCGAAAACCGAGCAGGAATGGAAACACCATATATTTT. It codes for CATRKPSRNGNTIYF.

The rearrangement links TRBV10-3 to TRBJ2-7; D ambiguous. The CDR3 covers 14 residues. Trimming shortened V by 3 bases and J by 0 bases, and 9 bases separated the two germline ends. Germline-derived CDR1 and CDR2 are ENHRY and SYGVKD. The CDR3: CAISDRVNSYEQYF. The DNA for the CDR3 is TGTGCCATCAGTGACCGAGTTAACTCCTACGAGCAGTACTTC.

The rearrangement joins TRBV7-3 to TRBJ2-7, with D unclear. The CDR3 is 13 amino acids. From germline, CDR1 is SGHTA and CDR2 FQGTGA. The V and J ends lost 1 base and 3 bases respectively, with 7 bases between them. This CDR3 reads CASSLMAGYEQYF. The CDR3, as DNA: TGTGCCAGCAGCTTAATGGCAGGCTACGAGCAGTACTTC.

Only one count was recorded for this clone. The V call is TRBV9, the J call TRBJ1-2, with TRBD1 as a possible D gene (6 bases). The V end was cut by 4 bases, the J end by 7 bases, with 11 bases between. The germline CDR1 and CDR2 sequences are SGDLS and YYNGEE. CDR3 length: 12 amino acids. In DNA form, the CDR3 reads TGTGCCAGCAGCCCCGGGACATCTGGCTACACCTTC. Translated, it gives CASSPGTSGYTF. The variable domain in full, with the rest retrieved from reference TRBV9 and TRBJ1-2, is DSGVTQTPKHLITATGQRVTLRCSPRSGDLSVYWYQQSLDQGLQFLIQYYNGEERAKGNILERFSAQQFPDLHSELNLSSLELGDSALYFCASSPGTSGYTFGSGTRLTVV.

The gene calls are TRBV7-9 and TRBJ1-1; D gene ambiguous. Between the trimmed V and J ends, which lost 1 base and 1 base, there was a span of 7 bases. This CDR3 has 14 residues. Germline V gene lookup returns CDR1 SEHNR and CDR2 FQNEAQ (reference sequence). CDR3 in amino acids: CASSLVPENTEAFF. CDR3 DNA: TGTGCCAGCAGCTTAGTCCCAGAGAACACTGAAGCTTTCTTT. Together with reference TRBV7-9 and TRBJ1-1, the CDR3 gives the full variable domain: DTGVSQNPRHKITKRGQNVTFRCDPISEHNRLYWYRQTLGQGPEFLTYFQNEAQLEKSRLLSDRFSAERPKGSFSTLEIQRTEQGDSAMYLCASSLVPENTEAFFGQGTRLTVV.

This clone was counted many times. J is TRBJ1-1 and V is TRBV29-1; TRBD1 aligns across 7 bases. The CDR3 runs to 13 residues. V shed 6 bases, J shed 1 base, and the junction held 5 bases outside the gene matches. Germline assignment: CDR1 SQVTM and CDR2 ANQGSEA. The DNA for the CDR3 is TGCAGCGTCCGACAGGGAACGAACACTGAAGCTTTCTTT. This sequence encodes CSVRQGTNTEAFF.

The V gene is TRBV3-1 (or the pseudogene TRBV3-2), the J gene TRBJ1-1, with D possibly matching TRBD1 (6 bases). Germline-derived CDR1 and CDR2 are LGHDT and YNNKEL (reference sequence). The CDR3 has 15 residues. V was shortened by 0 bases and J by 5 bases, with 13 bases between the two germline ends. CDR3 nucleotides: TGTGCCAGCAGCCAAGATCCGGCAGGGGATACTGAAGCTTTCTTT. Translated: CASSQDPAGDTEAFF.

The chain carries TRBV7-2 and TRBJ2-5; 7 bases map to TRBD1. This CDR3 is built from 13 residues. J gave up 2 bases and V 8 bases, and 5 bases lay outside the gene matches. Germline CDR1 is SGHTA and CDR2 is FQGNSA. The CDR3 here is CASGGQRQETQYF. For the CDR3, the DNA is TGTGCCAGCGGGGGACAGCGACAAGAGACCCAGTACTTC.

V and J are TRBV7-9 and TRBJ2-2; unclear D gene. Germline V gene lookup returns CDR1 SEHNR and CDR2 FQNEAQ (reference sequence). The CDR3 extends over 13 amino acids. The V and J ends lost 2 bases and 6 bases respectively, with 7 bases between them. DNA for the CDR3: TGTGCCAGCAGCTTAATGGGATCCGGGGAGCTGTTTTTT. Translating gives CASSLMGSGELFF. Full variable domain (outside the CDR3, taken from reference TRBV7-9 and TRBJ2-2): DTGVSQNPRHKITKRGQNVTFRCDPISEHNRLYWYRQTLGQGPEFLTYFQNEAQLEKSRLLSDRFSAERPKGSFSTLEIQRTEQGDSAMYLCASSLMGSGELFFGEGSRLTVL.

The chain employs TRBV20-1 and TRBJ2-7, with D unclear. The V and J ends lost 3 bases and 2 bases respectively, with 11 bases between them. The CDR3 runs to 13 residues. Looked up from germline, CDR1 is DFQATT and CDR2 is SNEGSKA (reference sequence). In DNA form, the CDR3 reads TGCAGTGCTAGTATCGGCAGAACCTACGAGCAGTACTTC. Protein product: CSASIGRTYEQYF.

This sequence joins TRBV5-5 and TRBJ2-1; D gene unclear. The V gene lost 0 bases and the J gene lost 1 base, with 11 bases spanning the gap. The V gene's germline CDR1 is SGHKS and CDR2 YYEKEE (reference sequence). This CDR3 comprises 16 residues. CDR3 residues: CASSLDVAPSYNEQFF. The CDR3 DNA sequence: TGTGCCAGCAGCTTGGATGTAGCCCCATCCTACAATGAGCAGTTCTTC.

This clone came up a few times. The chain employs TRBV10-2 and TRBJ1-2, with TRBD1 as a possible D gene (6 bases). The CDR3 covers 12 residues. Per the germline V gene, CDR1 is WSHSY and CDR2 is SAAADI. Trimming removed 10 bases from V and 8 bases from J, with 17 bases in between. CDR3 sequence (DNA): TGCGCCATCGATATGGCAGACAGGGGCTACACCTTC. Amino acid sequence: CAIDMADRGYTF.

The V call is TRBV2, the J call TRBJ2-6; tentatively, D is TRBD2 (6 bases). From germline, CDR1 is SNHLY and CDR2 FYNNEI. Trimming shortened V by 7 bases and J by 1 base, and 8 bases separated the two germline ends. The CDR3 has 14 residues. This chain's CDR3 is CASTRESGANVLTF. CDR3 sequence (DNA): TGTGCCAGCACGCGGGAATCTGGGGCCAACGTCCTGACTTTC.

The genes are TRBV27 and TRBJ2-5; D remains ambiguous. Germline V lookup: CDR1 MNHEY, CDR2 SMNVEV (reference sequence). V lost 3 bases to trimming and J lost 4 bases, with 15 bases between them. CDR3 length: 15 residues. The CDR3 nucleotides are TGTGCCAGCAGTTTTACCCGAAAGGAGCGAGAGACCCAGTACTTC. It specifies CASSFTRKERETQYF.

The chain joins TRBV28 to TRBJ2-7; 9 bases agree with TRBD1. The CDR3 covers 13 residues. In germline, CDR1 is MDHEN, CDR2 SYDVKM. CDR3 nucleotides: TGTGTGATCCGGGACAGGGCTTCCTACGAGCAGTACTTC. Translation gives CVIRDRASYEQYF.

J is TRBJ2-7 and V is TRBV10-3; 11 positions match TRBD1. This CDR3 is built from 16 residues. The V gene end was trimmed by 10 bases and the J gene end by 1 base; junction bases not matched to a gene: 12. Germline assignment: CDR1 ENHRY and CDR2 SYGVKD. The CDR3 bases are TGTGCCACCCCCCGGACAGGGGGCGTCGGATCCTACGAGCAGTACTTC. This gives the protein CATPRTGGVGSYEQYF.

The chain uses TRBV9 and TRBJ2-1, with D perhaps matching TRBD2 (5 bases). Germline CDR1 and CDR2: SGDLS and YYNGEE. This CDR3 has 14 amino acids. V lost 1 base and J 6 bases, leaving 11 bases between the germline ends. Here the CDR3 DNA reads TGTGCCAGCAGCGTAAGTTCTGAGGGCAATGAGCAGTTCTTC. Amino acids: CASSVSSEGNEQFF.